Below are 26 T cell receptor beta chains sequenced from a single sample in a study of blood T cell repertoires in COVID-19 (dated by TCRdb to 2018 to 2021). The receptor library was made with the immunoSEQ multiplex PCR assay. In TCRdb, the immuneACCESS table is reduced to in-frame sequences with V and J assigned. These tables do not hold every clone; where another copy was compared, an unresolved V gene accounts for under half, and the others remain unexplained. This sample comprises about 220,000 clones, 82% of them detected only once. Together, the top ten hold 3% to 3.5% of the sample. The sequenced sample consisted of PBMCs or T cells enriched from blood (not recorded which). All receptors derive from a woman in her fifties or sixties who had recovered from COVID-19.

CDR3 in DNA: TGTGCCAGCAGCTCCAAACTAGCGGCGGACCAAGAGACCCAGTACTTC. Its translation: CASSSKLAADQETQYF. The rearrangement joins TRBV5-6 to TRBJ2-5; 8 nucleotides align to TRBD2. The CDR3 sequence is 16 residues long. The trim removed 3 bases at V and 0 bases at J, leaving 7 bases unmatched. Germline loops: CDR1 SGHDT, CDR2 YYEEEE.

This clone has a handful of counts. The V and J genes are TRBV10-2 and TRBJ2-5; TRBD1 is a possible D gene (5 bases). The V gene lost 4 bases and the J gene lost 5 bases, with 11 bases spanning the gap. Germline assignment: CDR1 WSHSY and CDR2 SAAADI. The CDR3 sequence is 13 residues long. CDR3 DNA: TGCGCCAGCAGTGTAGGGGCTCGGGAGACCCAGTACTTC. Amino acid sequence: CASSVGARETQYF.

The rearrangement links TRBV5-8 to TRBJ1-5; no firm D call. The CDR3 length is 15 residues. In germline, CDR1 is SGHTS, CDR2 YDEGEE. V was clipped by 3 bases and J by 6 bases, with 16 bases between them. The CDR3 here is CASSYAQRATQPQHF. The CDR3 DNA is TGTGCCAGCAGCTACGCCCAGAGGGCAACTCAGCCCCAGCATTTT.

The V call is TRBV6-5, the J call TRBJ1-3; D possibly corresponds to TRBD1 (6 bases). Trimming left V 3 bases short and J 6 bases short, with 15 bases between. CDR3 length: 15 residues. The germline V gene encodes CDR1 MNHEY and CDR2 SVGAGI. The CDR3 loop is CASSYNTGRINTIYF. The CDR3 DNA sequence: TGTGCCAGCAGTTATAATACAGGGCGGATAAACACCATATATTTT.

This clone was counted a few times. V is TRBV18 and J is TRBJ1-1, with D hard to call. Trimming removed 2 bases from V and 1 base from J, with 5 bases in between. This CDR3 spans 13 amino acids. In germline, CDR1 is KGHSH, CDR2 LQKENI. CDR3 in DNA: TGTGCCAGCTCACCAGGCAGGAACACTGAAGCTTTCTTT. Translating it yields CASSPGRNTEAFF.

The chain employs TRBV18 and TRBJ1-2; 10 bases match TRBD1. Losses at the gene ends were 6 bases for V and 9 bases for J; bases not matched to a gene: 10. Germline values: CDR1 KGHSH, CDR2 LQKENI. This CDR3 has 14 amino acids. This chain's CDR3 is CASSPTDRGGSYTF. As DNA, the CDR3 is TGTGCCAGCTCTCCCACGGACAGGGGGGGGAGCTACACCTTC.

V gene TRBV6-1 combines with J gene TRBJ2-5; the match to TRBD2 covers 11 bases. J was trimmed by 4 bases and V by 3 bases; bases with no gene match: 1. Germline lookup yields CDR1 MNHNS and CDR2 SASEGT. The length of the CDR3 is 14 residues. This CDR3 reads CASSDGLAGETQYF. As DNA, the CDR3 is TGTGCCAGCAGTGATGGACTAGCGGGAGAGACCCAGTACTTC.

The chain links TRBV12-3 or TRBV12-4 to TRBJ1-4, with TRBD1 as a possible D gene (5 bases). The CDR3 extends over 13 amino acids. The V and J ends lost 4 bases and 8 bases respectively, with 11 bases between them. The CDR3 DNA is TGTGCCAGCAGTTGGGGGGATGGCGAAAAACTGTTTTTT. Its protein is CASSWGDGEKLFF.

The chain recombines TRBV5-6 with TRBJ1-4; D remains unclear. Germline loops: CDR1 SGHDT, CDR2 YYEEEE. V was clipped by 4 bases and J by 4 bases, with 17 bases between them. This CDR3 is 16 amino acids long. The CDR3 here is CASSPRRDRDNEKLFF. CDR3 nucleotides: TGTGCCAGCAGCCCTCGGAGGGATAGAGATAATGAAAAACTGTTTTTT.

The chain uses TRBV5-4 and TRBJ1-5, with 7 bases identical to TRBD1. Germline trimming cut 2 bases from V and 2 bases from J; bases unmatched to any gene: 7. Germline V gives CDR1 SGHNT, CDR2 YYREEE (reference sequence). The CDR3 spans 16 residues. This CDR3 is CASSFSPRGGNQPQHF. CDR3 bases: TGTGCCAGCAGCTTTTCGCCCAGGGGGGGCAATCAGCCCCAGCATTTT.

The chain carries TRBV7-2 and TRBJ1-5; D gene unclear. V was clipped by 3 bases and J by 0 bases, with 12 bases between them. The V gene's germline CDR1 is SGHTA and CDR2 FQGNSA. The CDR3 sequence is 16 residues long. The chain's CDR3 is CASSLVGASSNQPQHF. Written as DNA, the CDR3 is TGTGCCAGCAGCTTGGTTGGAGCTTCTAGCAATCAGCCCCAGCATTTT.

This clone was detected a few times. V is TRBV5-1 and J is TRBJ2-5; TRBD2 aligns across 8 bases. From germline, CDR1 is SGHRS and CDR2 YFSETQ. The CDR3 sequence is 16 residues long. V dropped 1 base and J dropped 2; count of bases not matched to a gene: 7. This CDR3 reads CASSLTGLGFQETQYF. DNA of the CDR3: TGCGCCAGCAGCTTGACGGGACTAGGTTTTCAAGAGACCCAGTACTTC.

The chain carries TRBV6-6 and TRBJ1-4; TRBD1 matches at 8 bases. Germline lookup yields CDR1 MNHNY and CDR2 SVGAGI (reference sequence). The length of the CDR3 is 14 residues. Unmatched junction bases numbered 8, after V lost 7 bases and J lost 7 bases. The CDR3 sequence: CASTKGQGGEKLFF. The CDR3 DNA reads TGTGCCAGCACGAAAGGACAGGGTGGTGAAAAACTGTTTTTT.

The table lists this clone with a few counts. The chain has TRBV29-1 and TRBJ2-5, with 14 positions matching TRBD2. This CDR3 has 16 amino acids. Germline CDR1 is SQVTM and CDR2 is ANQGSEA. The V gene end was trimmed by 6 bases and the J gene end by 2 bases; junction bases not matched to a gene: 8. CDR3 protein: CSVSGGLAGGQETQYF. The DNA of the CDR3 is TGCAGCGTATCAGGAGGACTAGCGGGGGGACAAGAGACCCAGTACTTC.

V usage is TRBV7-2 and J usage is TRBJ2-1; the D gene is possibly TRBD2 (6 bases). V was clipped by 7 bases and J by 3 bases, with 13 bases between them. This CDR3 region has 14 residues. Germline lookup yields CDR1 SGHTA and CDR2 FQGNSA. DNA of the CDR3: TGTGCCAGCACCACTAGGGACTTCTACAATGAGCAGTTCTTC. Protein sequence: CASTTRDFYNEQFF.

The J gene is TRBJ2-5, the V gene TRBV5-6, with TRBD2 as a possible D gene (6 bases). Deletions cut 4 bases from V and 2 bases from J, with 9 bases between. This CDR3 has 13 residues. CDR1 and CDR2 (germline): SGHDT, YYEEEE. The CDR3 loop is CASSRTMQETQYF. CDR3 DNA sequence: TGTGCCAGCAGCCGGACTATGCAAGAGACCCAGTACTTC.

The V and J genes are TRBV27 and TRBJ2-2; 7 bases align to TRBD2. The V gene end was trimmed by 6 bases and the J gene end by 2 bases; junction bases not matched to a gene: 12. This CDR3 is built from 17 residues. Germline V gene data show CDR1 as MNHEY and CDR2 as SMNVEV (reference sequence). Written as DNA, the CDR3 is TGTGCCAGCAGCCTACAAACTAGCGTCATCAACACCGGGGAGCTGTTTTTT. This gives the protein CASSLQTSVINTGELFF.

V gene TRBV19 combines with J gene TRBJ2-7; 7 positions agree with TRBD2. The CDR3 runs 15 residues. Trimming removed 3 bases from V and 5 bases from J; junction bases left unmatched: 10. The germline CDR1 and CDR2 sequences are LNHDA and SQIVND (reference sequence). In DNA form, the CDR3 reads TGTGCCAGTAGTATCGTCTCGAGCAGCGGGAACGAGCAGTACTTC. It encodes CASSIVSSSGNEQYF.

The chain has TRBV5-1 and TRBJ2-1, with 10 bases aligning to TRBD1. CDR1 is SGHRS and CDR2 is YFSETQ in the germline V gene. The CDR3 contains 15 residues. The J segment lost 2 bases and the V segment lost 4 bases, leaving 3 bases of the junction unmatched. Here the CDR3 DNA reads TGCGCCAGCAGCCTAGGACAGGGGGCCTACAATGAGCAGTTCTTC. It yields the protein CASSLGQGAYNEQFF. Full variable domain (remainder filled in from reference TRBV5-1 and TRBJ2-1): KAGVTQTPRYLIKTRGQQVTLSCSPISGHRSVSWYQQTPGQGLQFLFEYFSETQRNKGNFPGRFSGRQFSNSRSEMNVSTLELGDSALYLCASSLGQGAYNEQFFGPGTRLTVL.

This clone was observed a handful of times. The chain links TRBV21-1 to TRBJ2-7; the D call of TRBD1 is as the table states it, not checked on the DNA. TRBV21-1 is shown as a pseudogene. The CDR3 runs to 15 residues. The CDR3 loop is CASSNAGQGTYEQYF. CDR3 in DNA: TGTGCCAGCAGCAATGCGGGACAGGGGACTTACGAGCAGTACTTC.

This chain joins TRBV5-1 and TRBJ1-5; TRBD1 matches at 9 bases. The V segment lost 8 bases and the J segment 0 bases; nucleotides outside the gene matches: 3. This CDR3 comprises 14 residues. The germline V gene encodes CDR1 SGHRS and CDR2 YFSETQ. CDR3 DNA: TGCGCCAGAAGACAGGGGGGTAGCAATCAGCCCCAGCATTTT. It translates to CARRQGGSNQPQHF.

This clone occurred once. The chain has TRBV5-1 and TRBJ2-2, with 10 bases matching TRBD2. J gave up 7 bases and V 1 base, and 7 bases lay outside the gene matches. Germline lookup yields CDR1 SGHRS and CDR2 YFSETQ. CDR3 length: 16 amino acids. The CDR3 nucleotides read TGCGCCAGCAGCTTGTCTAGCGGGAGTTATGTCGGGGAGCTGTTTTTT. It specifies CASSLSSGSYVGELFF.

The V gene is TRBV19, the J gene TRBJ2-2; 10 nucleotides match TRBD1. V trimming: 5 bases; J trimming: 3 bases; junction bases outside the gene matches: 3. The V gene's germline CDR1 is LNHDA and CDR2 SQIVND (reference sequence). CDR3 length: 15 amino acids. This CDR3 reads CASSAGTGDTGELFF. The CDR3 coding sequence is TGTGCCAGTAGTGCCGGGACAGGGGACACCGGGGAGCTGTTTTTT. Based on the CDR3 plus reference TRBV19 and TRBJ2-2, the full variable domain is DGGITQSPKYLFRKEGQNVTLSCEQNLNHDAMYWYRQDPGQGLRLIYYSQIVNDFQKGDIAEGYSVSREKKESFPLTVTSAQKNPTAFYLCASSAGTGDTGELFFGEGSRLTVL.

The V call is TRBV29-1, the J call TRBJ1-4; D not certain. Trimming took off 4 bases at V and 8 bases at J, with 14 bases between the two ends. The CDR3 covers 13 residues. Germline CDR1 is SQVTM and CDR2 is ANQGSEA. CDR3 amino acids: CSVVEGVGEKLFF. The CDR3 DNA is TGCAGCGTTGTGGAGGGAGTAGGGGAAAAACTGTTTTTT.

The gene calls are TRBV14 and TRBJ2-7; D gene unclear. V was clipped by 1 base and J by 5 bases, with 15 bases between them. CDR1 and CDR2 (germline): SGHDN, FVKESK. This CDR3 contains 15 residues. The CDR3 DNA sequence: TGTGCCAGCAGCCAAGGGTACAGCCGCCTGGACGAGCAGTACTTC. Protein product: CASSQGYSRLDEQYF. The full variable domain, completed using reference TRBV14 and TRBJ2-7, is EAGVTQFPSHSVIEKGQTVTLRCDPISGHDNLYWYRRVMGKEIKFLLHFVKESKQDESGMPNNRFLAERTGGTYSTLKVQPAELEDSGVYFCASSQGYSRLDEQYFGPGTRLTVT.

This clone is a singleton in its sample. The CDR3 DNA reads as TGTGCCAGCAGTCGGACGGCGGGAGGCTACACCTTC. Residues: CASSRTAGGYTF. V usage is TRBV6-2 or TRBV6-3 and J usage is TRBJ1-2; D is uncertain. V lost 5 bases and J 8 bases, leaving 12 bases between the germline ends. This CDR3 is 12 amino acids long. Looked up from germline, CDR1 is MNHEY and CDR2 is SVGEGT.